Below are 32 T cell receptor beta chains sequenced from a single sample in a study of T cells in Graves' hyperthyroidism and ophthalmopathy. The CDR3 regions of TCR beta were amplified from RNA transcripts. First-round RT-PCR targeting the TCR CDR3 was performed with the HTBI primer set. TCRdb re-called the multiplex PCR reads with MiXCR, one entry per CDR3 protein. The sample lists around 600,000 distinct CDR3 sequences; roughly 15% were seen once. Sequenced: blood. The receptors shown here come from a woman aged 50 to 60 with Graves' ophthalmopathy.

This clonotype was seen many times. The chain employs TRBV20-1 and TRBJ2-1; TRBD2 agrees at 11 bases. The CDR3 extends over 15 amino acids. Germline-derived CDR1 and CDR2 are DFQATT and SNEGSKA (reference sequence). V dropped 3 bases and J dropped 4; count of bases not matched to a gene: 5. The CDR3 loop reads CSARTGLAEYNEQFF. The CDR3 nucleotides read TGCAGTGCTAGGACGGGACTAGCGGAATACAATGAGCAGTTCTTC.

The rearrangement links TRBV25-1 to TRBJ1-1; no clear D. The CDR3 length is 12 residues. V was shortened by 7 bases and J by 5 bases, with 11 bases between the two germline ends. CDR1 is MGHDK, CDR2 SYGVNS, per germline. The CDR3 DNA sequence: TGTGCCAGCAAGGTCGGGCAAACTGAAGCTTTCTTT. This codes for CASKVGQTEAFF.

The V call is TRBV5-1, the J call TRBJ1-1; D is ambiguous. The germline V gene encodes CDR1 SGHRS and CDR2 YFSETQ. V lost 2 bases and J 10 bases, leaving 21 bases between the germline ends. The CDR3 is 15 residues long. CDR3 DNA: TGCGCCAGCAGCTTAGACCCGGGAGTCCCTCTAGGAGCTTTCTTT. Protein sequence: CASSLDPGVPLGAFF.

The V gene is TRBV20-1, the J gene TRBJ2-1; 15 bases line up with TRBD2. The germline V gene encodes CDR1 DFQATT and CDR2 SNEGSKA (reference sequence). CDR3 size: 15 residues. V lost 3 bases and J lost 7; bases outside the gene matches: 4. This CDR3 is CSASGLAGGQNEQFF. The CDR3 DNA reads TGCAGTGCTAGCGGACTAGCGGGAGGGCAGAATGAGCAGTTCTTC.

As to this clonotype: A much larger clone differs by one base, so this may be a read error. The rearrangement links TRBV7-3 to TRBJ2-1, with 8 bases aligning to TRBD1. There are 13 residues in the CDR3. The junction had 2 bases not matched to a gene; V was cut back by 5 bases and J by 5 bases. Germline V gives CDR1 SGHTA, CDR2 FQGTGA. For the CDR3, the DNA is TGTGCCAGCAGCCGGACAGGGAACAATGAGCAGTTCTTC. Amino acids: CASSRTGNNEQFF.

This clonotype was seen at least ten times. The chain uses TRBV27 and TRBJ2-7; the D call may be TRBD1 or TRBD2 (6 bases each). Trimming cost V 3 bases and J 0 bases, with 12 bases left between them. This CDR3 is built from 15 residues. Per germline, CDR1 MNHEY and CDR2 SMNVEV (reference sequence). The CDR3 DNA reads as TGTGCCAGCAGTTTCGGGGGCAGGGGCTCCTACGAGCAGTACTTC. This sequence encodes CASSFGGRGSYEQYF.

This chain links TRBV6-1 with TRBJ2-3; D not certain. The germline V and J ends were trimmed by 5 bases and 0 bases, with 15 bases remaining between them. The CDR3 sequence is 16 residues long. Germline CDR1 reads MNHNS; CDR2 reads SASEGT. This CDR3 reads CASSPPPQESTDTQYF. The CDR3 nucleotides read TGTGCCAGCAGTCCCCCCCCCCAGGAAAGCACAGATACGCAGTATTTT.

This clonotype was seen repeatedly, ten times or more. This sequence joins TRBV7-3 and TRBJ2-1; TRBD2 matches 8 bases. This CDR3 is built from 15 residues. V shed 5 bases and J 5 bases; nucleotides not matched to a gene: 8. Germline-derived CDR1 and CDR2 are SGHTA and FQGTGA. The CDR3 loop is CASSPMSGRNNEQFF. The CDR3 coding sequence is TGTGCCAGCAGCCCTATGAGCGGGAGAAACAATGAGCAGTTCTTC.

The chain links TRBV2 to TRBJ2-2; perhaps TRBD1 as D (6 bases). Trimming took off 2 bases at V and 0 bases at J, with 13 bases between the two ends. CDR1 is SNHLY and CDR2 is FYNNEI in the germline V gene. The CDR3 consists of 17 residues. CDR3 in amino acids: CASSERRGTANTGELFF. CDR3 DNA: TGTGCCAGCAGTGAACGCAGGGGAACGGCGAACACCGGGGAGCTGTTTTTT.

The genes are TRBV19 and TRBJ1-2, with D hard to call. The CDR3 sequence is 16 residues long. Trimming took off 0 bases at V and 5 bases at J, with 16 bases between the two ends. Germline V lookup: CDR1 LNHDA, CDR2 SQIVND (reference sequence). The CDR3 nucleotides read TGTGCCAGTAGTATAGATTCGGGGAAAAGAGGGTATGGCTACACCTTC. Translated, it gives CASSIDSGKRGYGYTF.

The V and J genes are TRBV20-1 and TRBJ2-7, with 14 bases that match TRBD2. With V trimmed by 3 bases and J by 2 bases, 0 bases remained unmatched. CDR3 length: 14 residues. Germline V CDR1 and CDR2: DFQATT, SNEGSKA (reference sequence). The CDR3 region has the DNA TGCAGTGCTAGGACTAGCGGGAGGGCCTACGAGCAGTACTTC. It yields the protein CSARTSGRAYEQYF.

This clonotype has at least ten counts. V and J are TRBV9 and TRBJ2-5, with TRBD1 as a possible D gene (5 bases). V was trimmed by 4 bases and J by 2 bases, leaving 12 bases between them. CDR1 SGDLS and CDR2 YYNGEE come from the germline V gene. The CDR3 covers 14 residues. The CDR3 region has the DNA TGTGCCAGCAGCCCCGGACAAAAACAAGAGACCCAGTACTTC. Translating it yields CASSPGQKQETQYF.

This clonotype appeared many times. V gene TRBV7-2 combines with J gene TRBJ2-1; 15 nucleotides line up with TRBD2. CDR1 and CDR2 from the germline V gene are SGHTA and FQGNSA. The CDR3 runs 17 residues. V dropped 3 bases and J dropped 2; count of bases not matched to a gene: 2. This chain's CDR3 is CASSLGLAGGAYNEQFF. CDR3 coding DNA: TGTGCCAGCAGCTTGGGACTAGCGGGAGGCGCCTACAATGAGCAGTTCTTC.

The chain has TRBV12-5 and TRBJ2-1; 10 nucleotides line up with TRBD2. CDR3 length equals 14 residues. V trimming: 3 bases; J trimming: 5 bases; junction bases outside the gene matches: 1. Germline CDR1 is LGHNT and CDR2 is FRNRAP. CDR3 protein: CASGLTSGDNEQFF. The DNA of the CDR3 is TGTGCTAGTGGTTTAACTAGCGGGGACAATGAGCAGTTCTTC.

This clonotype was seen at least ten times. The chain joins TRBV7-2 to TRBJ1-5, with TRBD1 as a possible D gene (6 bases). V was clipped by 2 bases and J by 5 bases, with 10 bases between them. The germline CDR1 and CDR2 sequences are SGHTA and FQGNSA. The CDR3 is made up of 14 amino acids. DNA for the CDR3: TGTGCCAGCAGCTTACGGGACATAGATCAGCCCCAGCATTTT. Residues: CASSLRDIDQPQHF.

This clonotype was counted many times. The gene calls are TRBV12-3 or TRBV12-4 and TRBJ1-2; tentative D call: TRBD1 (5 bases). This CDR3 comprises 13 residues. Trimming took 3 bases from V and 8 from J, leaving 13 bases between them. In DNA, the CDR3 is TGTGCCAGCAGTTTCAAGGCAGGGCAAGGCTACACCTTC. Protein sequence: CASSFKAGQGYTF.

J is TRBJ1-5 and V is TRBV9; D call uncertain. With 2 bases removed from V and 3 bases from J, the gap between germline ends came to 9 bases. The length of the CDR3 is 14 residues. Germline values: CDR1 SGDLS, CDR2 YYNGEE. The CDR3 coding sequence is TGTGCCAGCAGCGTCGAGGGTCTCAATCAGCCCCAGCATTTT. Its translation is CASSVEGLNQPQHF.

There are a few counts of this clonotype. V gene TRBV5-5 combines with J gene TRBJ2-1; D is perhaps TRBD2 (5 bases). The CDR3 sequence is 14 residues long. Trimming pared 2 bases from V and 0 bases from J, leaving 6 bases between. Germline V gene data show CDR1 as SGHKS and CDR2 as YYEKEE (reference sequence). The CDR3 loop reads CASSFTSSYNEQFF. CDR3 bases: TGTGCCAGCAGCTTTACTAGCTCCTACAATGAGCAGTTCTTC.

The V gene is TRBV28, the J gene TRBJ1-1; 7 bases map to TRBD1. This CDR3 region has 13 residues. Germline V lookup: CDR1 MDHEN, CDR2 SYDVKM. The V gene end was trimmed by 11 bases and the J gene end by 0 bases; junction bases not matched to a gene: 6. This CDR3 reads CALRQGMNTEAFF. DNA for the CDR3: TGTGCCCTCCGACAGGGTATGAACACTGAAGCTTTCTTT.

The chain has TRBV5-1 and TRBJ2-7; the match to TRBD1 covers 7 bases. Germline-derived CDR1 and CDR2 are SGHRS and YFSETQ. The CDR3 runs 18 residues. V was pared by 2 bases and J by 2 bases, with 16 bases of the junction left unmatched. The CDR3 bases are TGCGCCAGCAGCTTTTATCTTTACCAGAAAGGGGGCACCTACGAGCAGTACTTC. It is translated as CASSFYLYQKGGTYEQYF.

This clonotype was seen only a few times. The CDR3 spells CASKSGRGRNIQYF. The CDR3 coding sequence is TGTGCCAGCAAGAGCGGGAGGGGGCGTAACATTCAGTACTTC. The chain employs TRBV27 and TRBJ2-4; TRBD2 matches at 10 bases. The CDR3 extends over 14 amino acids. Germline V gene lookup returns CDR1 MNHEY and CDR2 SMNVEV (reference sequence). V was pared by 7 bases and J by 7 bases, with 7 bases of the junction left unmatched.

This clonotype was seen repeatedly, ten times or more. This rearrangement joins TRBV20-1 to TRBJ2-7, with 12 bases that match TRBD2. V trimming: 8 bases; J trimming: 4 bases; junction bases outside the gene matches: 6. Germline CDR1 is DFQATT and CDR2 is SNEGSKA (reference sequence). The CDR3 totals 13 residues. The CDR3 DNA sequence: TGCAGTACGAGGACTAGCGGGATTTACGAGCAGTACTTC. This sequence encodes CSTRTSGIYEQYF.

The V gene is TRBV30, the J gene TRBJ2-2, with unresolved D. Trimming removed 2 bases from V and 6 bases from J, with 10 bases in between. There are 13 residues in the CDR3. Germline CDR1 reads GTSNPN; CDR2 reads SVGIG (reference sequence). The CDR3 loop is CAWSPLYSGELFF. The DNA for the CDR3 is TGTGCCTGGAGTCCGTTGTATTCCGGGGAGCTGTTTTTT.

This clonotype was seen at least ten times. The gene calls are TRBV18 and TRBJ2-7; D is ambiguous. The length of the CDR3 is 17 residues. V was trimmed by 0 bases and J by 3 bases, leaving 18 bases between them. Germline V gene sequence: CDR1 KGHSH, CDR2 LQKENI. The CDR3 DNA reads TGTGCCAGCTCACCACCGAGAGGTCTCCCTTCTCTCTACGAGCAGTACTTC. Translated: CASSPPRGLPSLYEQYF. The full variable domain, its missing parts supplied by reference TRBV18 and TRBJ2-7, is NAGVMQNPRHLVRRRGQEARLRCSPMKGHSHVYWYRQLPEEGLKFMVYLQKENIIDESGMPKERFSAEFPKEGPSILRIQQVVRGDSAAYFCASSPPRGLPSLYEQYFGPGTRLTVT.

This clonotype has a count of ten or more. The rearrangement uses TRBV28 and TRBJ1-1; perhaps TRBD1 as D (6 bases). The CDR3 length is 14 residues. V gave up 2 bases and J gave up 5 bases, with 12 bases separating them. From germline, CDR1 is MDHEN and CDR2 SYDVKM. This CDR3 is CASSLRQAKTEAFF. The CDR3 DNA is TGTGCCAGCAGTTTAAGACAGGCAAAAACTGAAGCTTTCTTT.

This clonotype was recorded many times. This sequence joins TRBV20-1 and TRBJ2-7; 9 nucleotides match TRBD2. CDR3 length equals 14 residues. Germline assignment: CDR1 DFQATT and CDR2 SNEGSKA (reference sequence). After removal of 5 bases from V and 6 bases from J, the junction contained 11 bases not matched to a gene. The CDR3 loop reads CSAVSSGTPSEQYF. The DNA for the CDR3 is TGCAGTGCTGTTTCTAGCGGGACGCCTTCCGAGCAGTACTTC.

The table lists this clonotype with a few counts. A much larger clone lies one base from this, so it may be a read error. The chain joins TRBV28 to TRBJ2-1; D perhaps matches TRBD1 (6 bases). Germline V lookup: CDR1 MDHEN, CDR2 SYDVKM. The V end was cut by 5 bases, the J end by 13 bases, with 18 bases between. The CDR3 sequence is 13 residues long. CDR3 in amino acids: CASSTRQEETQFF. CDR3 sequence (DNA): TGTGCCAGCAGTACACGACAGGAAGAGACCCAGTTCTTC. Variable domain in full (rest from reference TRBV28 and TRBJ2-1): DVKVTQSSRYLVKRTGEKVFLECVQDMDHENMFWYRQDPGLGLRLIYFSYDVKMKEKGDIPEGYSVSREKKERFSLILESASTNQTSMYLCASSTRQEETQFFGPGTRLTVL.

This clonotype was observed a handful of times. As DNA, the CDR3 is TGCAGTGCCCCTGGCGGGAGGGGTATCACCGGGGAGCTGTTTTTT. This codes for CSAPGGRGITGELFF. The chain is built from TRBV20-1 and TRBJ2-2; 9 bases are a match to TRBD2. CDR1 is DFQATT, CDR2 SNEGSKA, per germline (reference sequence). V lost 6 bases to trimming and J lost 4 bases; unmatched junction nucleotides: 9. This CDR3 is built from 15 residues.

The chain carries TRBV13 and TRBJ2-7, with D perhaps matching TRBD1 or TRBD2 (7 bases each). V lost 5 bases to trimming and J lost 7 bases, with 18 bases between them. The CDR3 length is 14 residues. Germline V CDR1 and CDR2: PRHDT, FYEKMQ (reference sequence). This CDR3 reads CASSPRPGGGEQYF. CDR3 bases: TGTGCCAGCAGCCCCCGTCCAGGGGGAGGGGAGCAGTACTTC.

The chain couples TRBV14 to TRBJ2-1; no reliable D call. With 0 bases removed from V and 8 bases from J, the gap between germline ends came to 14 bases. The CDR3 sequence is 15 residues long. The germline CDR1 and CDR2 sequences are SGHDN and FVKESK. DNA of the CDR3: TGTGCCAGCAGCCAAGAGGGCCCAACGTGGGATGAGCAGTTCTTC. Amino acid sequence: CASSQEGPTWDEQFF.

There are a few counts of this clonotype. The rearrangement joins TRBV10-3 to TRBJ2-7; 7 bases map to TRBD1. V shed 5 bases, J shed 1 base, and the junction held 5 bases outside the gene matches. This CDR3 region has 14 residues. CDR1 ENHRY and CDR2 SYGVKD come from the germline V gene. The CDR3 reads CAISPGQNSYEQYF. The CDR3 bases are TGTGCCATCAGTCCGGGACAGAATTCCTACGAGCAGTACTTC.

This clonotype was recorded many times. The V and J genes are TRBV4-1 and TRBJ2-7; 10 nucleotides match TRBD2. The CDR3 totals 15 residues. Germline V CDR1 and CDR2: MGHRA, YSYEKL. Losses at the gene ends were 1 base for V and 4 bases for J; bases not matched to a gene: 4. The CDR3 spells CASSQGLAGAYEQYF. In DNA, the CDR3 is TGCGCCAGCAGCCAAGGGCTAGCGGGAGCTTACGAGCAGTACTTC.